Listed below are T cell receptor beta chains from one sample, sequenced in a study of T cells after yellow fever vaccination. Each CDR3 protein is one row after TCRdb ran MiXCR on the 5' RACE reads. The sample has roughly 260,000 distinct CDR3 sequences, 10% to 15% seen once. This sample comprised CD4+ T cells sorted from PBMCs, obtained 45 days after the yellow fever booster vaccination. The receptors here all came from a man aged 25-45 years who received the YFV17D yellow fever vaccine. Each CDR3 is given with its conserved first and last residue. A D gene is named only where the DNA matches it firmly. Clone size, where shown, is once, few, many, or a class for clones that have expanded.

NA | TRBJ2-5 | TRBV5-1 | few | CASSTVQVEETQYF | TGCGCCAGCAGCACCGTTCAGGTAGAAGAGACCCAGTACTTC
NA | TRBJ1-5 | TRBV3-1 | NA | CASSQASGGNQPQHF | TGTGCCAGCAGCCAAGCGTCGGGGGGCAATCAGCCCCAGCATTTT
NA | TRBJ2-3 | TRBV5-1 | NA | CASSLEQGPDTQYF | TGCGCCAGCAGCTTGGAACAGGGCCCCGATACGCAGTATTTT
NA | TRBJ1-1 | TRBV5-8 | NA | CASSSRGFRTFF | TGTGCCAGCAGCTCAAGGGGATTCCGGACTTTCTTT
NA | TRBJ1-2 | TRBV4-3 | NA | CASSQEPEGIGGYTF | TGCGCCAGCAGCCAAGAACCTGAAGGGATTGGTGGCTACACCTTC
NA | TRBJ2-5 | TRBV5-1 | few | CASSSSRGRIETQYF | TGCGCCAGCAGCTCGTCGAGGGGGAGGATTGAGACCCAGTACTTC
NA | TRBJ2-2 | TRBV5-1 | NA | CASSLDLPGTGELFF | TGCGCCAGCAGCTTGGATCTGCCCGGCACCGGGGAGCTGTTTTTT
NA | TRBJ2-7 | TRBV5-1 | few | CASSWNLRQEWTYEQYF | TGCGCCAGCAGCTGGAACCTCCGACAGGAATGGACCTACGAGCAGTACTTC
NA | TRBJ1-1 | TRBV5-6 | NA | CASSLGPTGATEAFF | TGTGCCAGCAGCTTGGGTCCAACCGGGGCCACTGAAGCTTTCTTT
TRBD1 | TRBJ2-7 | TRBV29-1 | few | CSVAGQGREQYF | TGCAGCGTAGCTGGACAGGGACGGGAGCAGTACTTC
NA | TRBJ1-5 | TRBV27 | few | CASSLSDSFNQPQHF | TGTGCCAGCAGTTTAAGTGACAGCTTCAATCAGCCCCAGCATTTT
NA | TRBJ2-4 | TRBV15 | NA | CATSRDRVYLADIQYF | TGTGCCACCAGCAGAGATCGGGTCTATCTAGCCGACATTCAGTACTTC
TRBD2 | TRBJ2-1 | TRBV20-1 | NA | CSARDMRAGLGRNEQFF | TGCAGTGCTAGAGATATGCGGGCTGGACTAGGTAGGAATGAGCAGTTCTTC
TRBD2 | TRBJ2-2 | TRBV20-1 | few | CSARTYGISGRYGELFF | TGCAGTGCTAGAACTTACGGGATTAGCGGGAGGTACGGGGAGCTGTTTTTT
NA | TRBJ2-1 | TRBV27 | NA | CASSLRIISSSPYNEQFF | TGTGCCAGCAGTTTACGGATCATTTCAAGCTCCCCCTACAATGAGCAGTTCTTC
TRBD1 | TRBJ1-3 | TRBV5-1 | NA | CASSLVQGGGNTIYF | TGCGCCAGCAGCCTTGTACAAGGGGGCGGAAACACCATATATTTT
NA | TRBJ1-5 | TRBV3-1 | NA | CASSQVGSNQPQHF | TGTGCCAGCAGCCAAGTAGGCAGCAATCAGCCCCAGCATTTT
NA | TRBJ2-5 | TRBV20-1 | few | CSGKFQETQYF | TGCAGTGGAAAGTTTCAAGAGACCCAGTACTTC
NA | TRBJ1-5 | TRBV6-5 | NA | CASSYSQGGQPQHF | TGTGCCAGCAGTTACTCTCAGGGAGGTCAGCCCCAGCATTTT
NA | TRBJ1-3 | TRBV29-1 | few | CSVGEVLAGNTIYF | TGCAGCGTTGGGGAAGTGTTGGCTGGAAACACCATATATTTT
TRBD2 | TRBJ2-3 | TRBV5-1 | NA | CASSLSTSGDTQYF | TGCGCCAGCAGCTTAAGCACTAGCGGCGATACGCAGTATTTT
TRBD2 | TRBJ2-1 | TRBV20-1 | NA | CSARGASGSLEQFF | TGCAGTGCTAGGGGAGCTAGCGGGAGTCTTGAGCAGTTCTTC
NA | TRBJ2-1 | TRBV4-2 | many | CASSLNRVSYNEQFF | TGTGCCAGCAGCCTGAACAGGGTTTCCTACAATGAGCAGTTCTTC
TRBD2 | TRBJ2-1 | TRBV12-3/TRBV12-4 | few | CASTLAGGSAVINEQFF | TGTGCCAGCACCTTAGCGGGAGGAAGTGCCGTAATAAATGAGCAGTTCTTC
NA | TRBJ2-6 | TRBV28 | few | CASSLPVDTGANVLTF | TGTGCCAGCAGTTTACCCGTGGACACTGGGGCCAACGTCCTGACTTTC
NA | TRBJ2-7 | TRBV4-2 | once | CASSQGVAGYEQYF | TGTGCCAGCAGCCAAGGTGTTGCGGGTTACGAGCAGTACTTC
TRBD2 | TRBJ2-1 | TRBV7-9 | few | CASSLNLAGDRQFF | TGTGCCAGCAGCTTAAATCTAGCGGGGGATCGTCAGTTCTTC
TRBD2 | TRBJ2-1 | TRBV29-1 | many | CSVDTGTSGRYNEQFF | TGCAGCGTGGATACCGGGACTAGCGGGCGGTACAATGAGCAGTTCTTC
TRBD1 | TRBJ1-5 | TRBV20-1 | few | CSAGQGGSNQPQHF | TGCAGTGCTGGACAGGGAGGCAGCAATCAGCCCCAGCATTTT
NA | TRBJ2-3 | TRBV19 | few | CASSIGGGPDTQYF | TGTGCCAGTAGCATAGGAGGAGGACCAGATACGCAGTATTTT
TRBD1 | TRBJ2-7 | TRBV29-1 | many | CSVRGQIYEQYF | TGCAGCGTTAGGGGGCAGATCTACGAGCAGTACTTC
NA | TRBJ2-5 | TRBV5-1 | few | CASSLKQGEETQYF | TGCGCCAGCAGCTTGAAACAGGGCGAGGAGACCCAGTACTTC
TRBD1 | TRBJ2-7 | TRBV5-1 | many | CASSLIGQGSYEQYF | TGCGCCAGCAGCTTGATCGGACAGGGCTCCTACGAGCAGTACTTC
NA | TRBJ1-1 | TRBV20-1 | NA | CSARELTGPRAFF | TGCAGTGCTAGAGAATTGACAGGACCTAGGGCTTTCTTT
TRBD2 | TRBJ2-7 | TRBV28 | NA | CASTPGGSLYEQYF | TGTGCCAGCACCCCGGGGGGAAGTTTGTACGAGCAGTACTTC
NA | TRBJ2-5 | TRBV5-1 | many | CASSLEDATQYF | TGCGCCAGCAGCTTGGAAGACGCGACCCAGTACTTC
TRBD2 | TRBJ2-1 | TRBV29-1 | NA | CSVDLGLADSYNEQFF | TGCAGCGTTGATCTCGGACTAGCGGACTCCTACAATGAGCAGTTCTTC
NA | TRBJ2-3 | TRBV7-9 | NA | CASSPDSPTQYF | TGTGCCAGCAGCCCGGACAGTCCTACGCAGTATTTT
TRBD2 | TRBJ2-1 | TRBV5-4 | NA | CASSLSTSEGEQFF | TGTGCCAGCAGCTTGTCGACTAGCGAGGGTGAGCAGTTCTTC
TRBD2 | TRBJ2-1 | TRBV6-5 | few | CASSSPASGRGNEQFF | TGTGCCAGCAGTTCCCCAGCTAGCGGGAGGGGCAATGAGCAGTTCTTC
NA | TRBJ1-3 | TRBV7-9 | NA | CASSLRAPIYF | TGTGCCAGCAGCTTACGGGCCCCCATATATTTT
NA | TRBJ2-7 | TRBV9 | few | CASSTSGTSSYEQYF | TGTGCCAGCAGCACCTCCGGGACGAGCTCCTACGAGCAGTACTTC
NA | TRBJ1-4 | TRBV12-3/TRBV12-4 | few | CASSQGRQSPNEKLFF | TGTGCCAGCAGTCAGGGACGGCAAAGCCCTAATGAAAAACTGTTTTTT
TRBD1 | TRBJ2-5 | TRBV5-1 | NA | CASSPTGTGETQYF | TGCGCCAGCAGCCCTACTGGGACAGGCGAGACCCAGTACTTC
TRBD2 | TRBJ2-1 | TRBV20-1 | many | CSALENGLAGGLYEQFF | TGCAGTGCTCTGGAGAACGGACTAGCGGGAGGTCTGTATGAGCAGTTCTTC
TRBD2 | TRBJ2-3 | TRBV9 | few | CASSVGAGGPIDTQYF | TGTGCCAGCAGCGTAGGAGCGGGAGGGCCGATAGATACGCAGTATTTT
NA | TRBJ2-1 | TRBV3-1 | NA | CASSPSGNEQFF | TGTGCCAGCAGCCCTTCGGGCAATGAGCAGTTCTTC
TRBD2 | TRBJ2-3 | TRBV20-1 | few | CSARDLLAEDTQYF | TGCAGTGCTAGAGATCTCCTAGCGGAAGATACGCAGTATTTT
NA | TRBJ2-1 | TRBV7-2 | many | CASSLAGGYNEQFF | TGTGCCAGCAGCTTAGCGGGAGGCTACAATGAGCAGTTCTTC
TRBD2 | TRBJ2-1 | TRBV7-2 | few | CASSLAWAGRDEQFF | TGTGCCAGCAGCTTAGCCTGGGCCGGGAGGGATGAGCAGTTCTTC
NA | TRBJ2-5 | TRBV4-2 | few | CASSQFIPGRLRRLETQYF | TGTGCCAGCAGTCAATTCATACCCGGGCGTCTCAGGAGGTTAGAGACCCAGTACTTC
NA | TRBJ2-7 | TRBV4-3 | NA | CASSPLKASYEQYF | TGCGCCAGCAGCCCCTTAAAGGCATCCTACGAGCAGTACTTC
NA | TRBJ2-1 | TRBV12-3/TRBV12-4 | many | CASSLNGNEQFF | TGTGCCAGCAGTTTAAACGGAAATGAGCAGTTCTTC
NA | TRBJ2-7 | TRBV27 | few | CASSPGRGWGSEQYF | TGTGCCAGCAGCCCAGGACGGGGCTGGGGTAGCGAGCAGTACTTC
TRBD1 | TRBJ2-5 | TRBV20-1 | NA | CSARAPGTGGGETQYF | TGCAGTGCTAGAGCTCCCGGGACAGGGGGAGGAGAGACCCAGTACTTC
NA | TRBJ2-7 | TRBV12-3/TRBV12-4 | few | CASSLGPLGQYF | TGTGCCAGCAGTTTGGGCCCCCTCGGGCAGTACTTC
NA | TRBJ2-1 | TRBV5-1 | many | CASSPGGYEQFF | TGCGCCAGCAGCCCCGGAGGGTATGAGCAGTTCTTC
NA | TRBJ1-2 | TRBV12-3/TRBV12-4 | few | CASSSIGYGYTF | TGTGCCAGCAGTTCGATAGGATATGGCTACACCTTC
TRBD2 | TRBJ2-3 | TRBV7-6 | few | CASSLVAGKRDFEYF | TGTGCCAGCAGCTTAGTGGCAGGGAAGCGGGACTTTGAGTATTTT
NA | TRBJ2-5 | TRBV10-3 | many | CAISELQGGETQYF | TGTGCCATCAGTGAGCTGCAGGGAGGAGAGACCCAGTACTTC